This T cell receptor beta chain was captured in a study of blood T cell repertoires in COVID-19. J was trimmed by 2 bases and V by 2 bases; bases with no gene match: 9. There are 16 residues in the CDR3. The germline V gene encodes CDR1 SNHLY and CDR2 FYNNEI. In the authors' methods: Amplification of reference gene primers was used by the study to estimate nucleated cell counts. Data came from immunoSEQ multiplex PCR; TCRdb stores just in-frame clones and leaves some out. V, J and clone size reflect that table, while D and trimming were determined from the DNA. The table includes about 160,000 clones, around 93% detected once.

The material sequenced was peripheral blood. The rearrangement uses TRBV2 and TRBJ2-7; 7 bases agree with TRBD1. This sequence originates from a woman between 50 and 59 years old with acute or convalescent COVID-19. In DNA form, the CDR3 reads TGTGCCAGCAGTGAAAATTCCGGGACAGCGACCTACGAGCAGTACTTC. This codes for CASSENSGTATYEQYF.